The clone carrying this TCR beta chain was recorded at least ten times. Antigen unknown. Sequencing used immunoSEQ multiplex PCR; TCRdb keeps in-frame clones, though not all of them. The sample has approximately 30,000 clones, none seen only once. This sample was included in a study of T cell clonality in common variable immunodeficiency. Notes on the study in general: Reportedly, TCR beta sequences from common variable immunodeficiency showed fewer deletions and N-nucleotide insertions. CVID subjects shared fewer TCRbeta clones than healthy controls did. CVID subjects showed higher TCRbeta clonality than healthy controls.

Patients and controls were mostly of Caucasian heritage. Blood samples were heparinized, about 4.5 to 8 ml per donor. The sample was peripheral blood mononuclear cells. This receptor was obtained from a human donor with common variable immunodeficiency.

CDR3 region: CASSIGSRVLLEQYF. The CDR3 DNA, read in part, is TGTGCCAGTAGTATAGGGTCCAGGGTGTTACTCGAG. The chain recombines TRBV19 with TRBJ2-7, with D perhaps matching TRBD1 (5 bases). The CDR3 end lies 3 residues beyond the end of the read and is filled in from the germline J gene. This CDR3 has 15 residues. CDR1 and CDR2 (germline): LNHDA, SQIVND (reference sequence). The ends were cut back, 1 base at V and 6 bases at J, with 16 bases in the middle.